In this sample, the clone carrying this T cell receptor beta chain turned up many times. The germline V gene has CDR1 DFQATT and CDR2 SNEGSKA (reference sequence). V shed 2 bases and J shed 3 bases, with 20 bases lying between them. The CDR3 is 16 amino acids. The data derive from a study of Graves' ophthalmopathy and Graves' hyperthyroidism. RNA transcripts yielded amplified TCR beta CDR3 regions. HTBI primers served in a first-round RT-PCR, which a second-round multiplex PCR followed. A single record per CDR3 protein comes from TCRdb applying MiXCR to the multiplex PCR reads. The sample includes a few hundred thousand distinct CDR3 sequences, about a sixth of them seen just once.

The V and J genes are TRBV20-1 and TRBJ2-7; D could derive from TRBD1 or TRBD2 (6 bases each). Sequenced sample: peripheral blood. The receptor's source is an adult woman with stable Graves' hyperthyroidism. The CDR3 reads CSARNPSRGELYEQYF. The CDR3 bases are TGCAGTGCTAGAAACCCATCGAGGGGGGAACTCTACGAGCAGTACTTC.